This TCR beta chain is drawn from a study of long-term antiretroviral therapy in people with HIV. V trimming: 5 bases; J trimming: 3 bases; junction bases outside the gene matches: 6. The CDR3 is 15 residues long. Looked up from germline, CDR1 is SGHTA and CDR2 is FQGTGA. Survey-level resolution applied to immunoSEQ assay v3.0. Some clones are missing from TCRdb's copy, which holds only in-frame ones; the method was immunoSEQ multiplex PCR. The sample carries 35,000 to 45,000 clones, about 86% recorded once. This clone appeared a few times. The sequence derives from a young woman with HIV. The chain links TRBV7-3 to TRBJ2-1, with 8 bases that match TRBD2. Sequencing was performed on unsorted PBMCs, taken just before starting antiretroviral therapy. The CDR3 nucleotides read TGTGCCAGCAGCGCAACCGGGACTAGCTACAATGAGCAGTTCTTC. Translation: CASSATGTSYNEQFF.